A selection of T cell receptor beta chains follows, all from one sample in a study of T-cell memory formation after mild COVID-19. In TCRdb, the 5' RACE reads were re-called with MiXCR into one record per CDR3 protein. The table has about 180,000 distinct CDR3 sequences, roughly 17% seen once. The source material was PBMCs or a T cell subset sorted from them (not recorded which). The receptors here all came from an adult woman who had mild COVID-19 (a few samples of this study predate the infection). Cell type and time point are not known. Each CDR3 is given with its conserved first and last residue. The D gene is left open where the match is weak. Part of the rows lack a size; the others show once, few, many or a class for expanded clones.

J gene: TRBJ2-3; clone size: .; V gene: TRBV5-1; D gene: .; CDR3 DNA: TGCGCCAGCACTCATAGCACAGATACGCAGTATTTT; CDR3 protein: CASTHSTDTQYF
J gene: TRBJ1-1; clone size: .; V gene: TRBV5-5; D gene: TRBD1; CDR3 DNA: TGTGCCAGCAGGGGGACAGGGAAGGGCGGCACTGAAGCTTTCTTT; CDR3 protein: CASRGTGKGGTEAFF
J gene: TRBJ2-1; clone size: .; V gene: TRBV7-8; D gene: .; CDR3 DNA: TGTGCCAGCAGCTTAGCTTCCGTGGCTCTCCCCTGGAATGAGCAGTTCTTC; CDR3 protein: CASSLASVALPWNEQFF
J gene: TRBJ1-5; clone size: many; V gene: TRBV5-1; D gene: .; CDR3 DNA: TGCGCCAGCAGCTTGAGTCCGGGTGGAGGTTATAGCAATCAGCCCCAGCATTTT; CDR3 protein: CASSLSPGGGYSNQPQHF
J gene: TRBJ1-1; clone size: .; V gene: TRBV5-1; D gene: .; CDR3 DNA: TGCGCCAGCAGCTTGTTGTCCCTGAACACTGAAGCTTTCTTT; CDR3 protein: CASSLLSLNTEAFF
J gene: TRBJ2-3; clone size: many; V gene: TRBV20-1; D gene: TRBD2; CDR3 DNA: TGCAGTGCTAAGCCCCTAGAGCGGGGGGCCACAGATACGCAGTATTTT; CDR3 protein: CSAKPLERGATDTQYF
J gene: TRBJ1-2; clone size: .; V gene: TRBV12-3/TRBV12-4; D gene: TRBD1; CDR3 DNA: TGTGCCAGCATCCTCACAGGGGGAAACTATGGCTACACCTTC; CDR3 protein: CASILTGGNYGYTF
J gene: TRBJ2-3; clone size: few; V gene: TRBV20-1; D gene: .; CDR3 DNA: TGCAGTGCTCCTACTAGACGCACAGATACGCAGTATTTT; CDR3 protein: CSAPTRRTDTQYF
J gene: TRBJ2-7; clone size: .; V gene: TRBV7-2; D gene: TRBD2; CDR3 DNA: TGTGCCAGCAGCACCCGGACTAGCGGGAGGATGTACGAGCAGTACTTC; CDR3 protein: CASSTRTSGRMYEQYF
J gene: TRBJ2-7; clone size: .; V gene: TRBV29-1; D gene: TRBD2; CDR3 DNA: TGCAGCGTTGACGGCCAGCGGGAGGGCTCCTACGAGCAGTACTTC; CDR3 protein: CSVDGQREGSYEQYF